This T cell receptor beta chain emerged from a study of cytomegalovirus exposure and HLA in healthy donors. Study-wide background: Approximately 85 million unique TCRs from HLA-typed donors were held in an early data release. Whole-study results and caveats: There were some V segments, including TRBV6-2 and TRBV6-3, excluded as indistinguishable. In a later analysis, roughly 17,000 TCR beta sequences were associated with HLA alleles at 0.05 false discovery rate.

PCR amplification relied on 60 Vbeta primers (plus 13 Jbeta primers). Sequenced by immunoSEQ multiplex PCR; TCRdb stores in-frame clones only, minus some. The table has about 120,000 clones, roughly 80% seen once; the top ten hold about 10%. This clone turned up a few times. Its antigen is unidentified. This CDR3 contains 14 residues. V lost 0 bases and J 7 bases, leaving 13 bases between the germline ends. Per germline, CDR1 SGHRS and CDR2 YFSETQ. This sequence joins TRBV5-1 and TRBJ1-2, with D possibly TRBD1 on 6 matching bases. Specimen: PBMCs. This TCR was sampled from a female donor in good health and CMV-seropositive. The CDR3 nucleotides are TGCGCCAGCAGCTTGGGGGACACAGTCTTTGGCTACACCTTC. Translated, it gives CASSLGDTVFGYTF.